Below, 11 T cell receptor beta chains from the same sample are listed, as sequenced in a study of shared clonotypes between healthy human individuals. Method: immunoSEQ multiplex PCR; TCRdb's copy keeps in-frame clones and lacks some. This sample has about 2.4 million clones; more than 85% occur once, and the top ten carry about 0.38%. The sample was naive CD4+ T cells from PBMCs. Subset specified: CD45RA+ positively selected. These receptors were taken from a man aged 18-30 years in good health. Some clones in this sample may be carry-over from other donors' samples.

The chain recombines TRBV7-3 with TRBJ2-2; a weak D match, TRBD2 (5 bases). V lost 1 base to trimming and J lost 5 bases, with 14 bases between them. CDR1 is SGHTA, CDR2 FQGTGA, per germline. CDR3 length: 16 amino acids. CDR3 protein: CASSLRGARGTGELFF. CDR3 coding DNA: TGTGCCAGCAGCTTAAGGGGAGCGAGAGGGACCGGGGAGCTGTTTTTT.

This sequence joins TRBV5-4 and TRBJ1-2; D may be TRBD1 (6 bases). Germline-derived CDR1 and CDR2 are SGHNT and YYREEE (reference sequence). V lost 1 base and J lost 3, with 16 bases in between. The CDR3 runs to 16 residues. The CDR3 coding sequence is TGTGCCAGCAGCTTGCCTCGGGGGGGGCGCGACTATGGCTACACCTTC. Protein sequence: CASSLPRGGRDYGYTF.

V is TRBV21-1 and J is TRBJ2-5; whether TRBD1, the table's D call, matches the DNA was not checked. TRBV21-1 is annotated as a pseudogene. There are 15 residues in the CDR3. CDR3 sequence (DNA): TGTGCCAGCAGCAACCCACCGGACAGGCCAGAGACCCAGTACTTC. It translates to CASSNPPDRPETQYF.

The rearrangement joins TRBV28 to TRBJ1-1; D gene unclear. CDR1 and CDR2 from the germline V gene are MDHEN and SYDVKM. V dropped 6 bases and J dropped 2 bases, with 7 bases sitting between them. The CDR3 is 12 amino acids. CDR3 DNA: TGTGCCAGCAGCCACTCTAACACTGAAGCTTTCTTT. This gives the protein CASSHSNTEAFF.

CDR3 nucleotides: TGTGCCAGCGCAGCCTCCCCTGCCAAAAACATTCAGTACTTC. Residues: CASAASPAKNIQYF. The chain joins TRBV6-5 to TRBJ2-4; D remains unclear. V shed 8 bases and J shed 1 base, with 12 bases lying between them. The CDR3 has 14 amino acids. The germline CDR1 and CDR2 sequences are MNHEY and SVGAGI.

The gene calls are TRBV28 and TRBJ2-1, with D perhaps TRBD1 (6 bases). V lost 5 bases to trimming and J lost 15 bases, with 14 bases between them. The CDR3 has 11 amino acids. Per the germline V gene, CDR1 is MDHEN and CDR2 is SYDVKM. The CDR3 sequence: CASSQTGLRFF. CDR3 DNA: TGTGCCAGCAGTCAGACAGGACTCCGGTTCTTC.

The chain joins TRBV5-5 to TRBJ1-5; no clear D. The CDR3 has 13 residues. Germline V gene lookup returns CDR1 SGHKS and CDR2 YYEKEE (reference sequence). V was trimmed by 0 bases and J by 1 base, leaving 2 bases between them. The CDR3 region is CASSLASNQPQHF. Written as DNA, the CDR3 is TGTGCCAGCAGCTTGGCCAGCAATCAGCCCCAGCATTTT.

The chain has TRBV14 and TRBJ2-7; 11 positions agree with TRBD2. V was clipped by 5 bases and J by 4 bases; unmatched bases: 4. The CDR3 extends over 14 amino acids. Germline CDR1 and CDR2: SGHDN and FVKESK. The CDR3 nucleotides are TGTGCCAGCAGCTCGACTAGCGGGATGTACGAGCAGTACTTC. Residues: CASSSTSGMYEQYF.

The genes are TRBV28 and TRBJ2-2; possibly TRBD1 for D (6 bases). Germline V lookup: CDR1 MDHEN, CDR2 SYDVKM. Deletions cut 7 bases from V and 0 bases from J, with 12 bases between. The CDR3 length is 15 residues. CDR3 coding DNA: TGTGCCAGCACCACCGGGACATCGAACACCGGGGAGCTGTTTTTT. Protein: CASTTGTSNTGELFF.

This chain uses TRBV2 with TRBJ2-1; 9 bases are shared with TRBD1. The V gene's germline CDR1 is SNHLY and CDR2 FYNNEI. The CDR3 has 14 amino acids. V lost 10 bases and J lost 5; bases outside the gene matches: 9. The DNA for the CDR3 is TGTGCCACAAACCGGGACAGGGCTAACAATGAGCAGTTCTTC. Translated, it gives CATNRDRANNEQFF.

This clone turned up a few times. The chain recombines TRBV2 with TRBJ2-2, with a tentative D call TRBD2 (6 bases). Trimming took 0 bases from V and 10 from J, leaving 15 bases between them. CDR1 and CDR2 (germline): SNHLY, FYNNEI. This CDR3 spans 15 amino acids. CDR3 loop: CASSEAGLEGVELFF. The CDR3 DNA follows: TGTGCCAGCAGTGAAGCGGGACTGGAGGGTGTGGAGCTGTTTTTT.